A single sample gave rise to the 11 T cell receptor beta chains below, sequenced in a study of cytomegalovirus exposure and HLA in healthy donors. Generated by immunoSEQ multiplex PCR, the TCRdb table keeps only in-frame clones and is missing some. The repertoire includes 200,000 to 250,000 clones, 70% to 90% of them detected once, and 4.5% to 6% sits in the top ten. Sequenced sample: PBMCs. The receptor set was obtained from a woman aged 18-29 years in good health and CMV-seronegative.

The genes are TRBV7-6 and TRBJ2-1; TRBD2 matches at 11 bases. CDR3 length: 16 amino acids. The germline gives CDR1 SGHVS, CDR2 FNYEAQ. J was trimmed by 7 bases and V by 6 bases; bases with no gene match: 11. CDR3 sequence reads: CASRPQLAGAKNEQFF. Here the CDR3 DNA reads TGTGCCAGCAGACCACAACTAGCGGGAGCTAAAAATGAGCAGTTCTTC.

The V call is TRBV7-2, the J call TRBJ2-2, with D possibly matching TRBD2 (5 bases). CDR1 is SGHTA and CDR2 is FQGNSA in the germline V gene. The CDR3 spans 15 residues. V lost 1 base and J lost 5, with 11 bases in between. CDR3 sequence reads: CASSLGSGWTGELFF. The DNA of the CDR3 is TGTGCCAGCAGCTTAGGATCGGGGTGGACCGGGGAGCTGTTTTTT.

The rearrangement uses TRBV4-1 and TRBJ1-2, with D possibly TRBD1 on 6 matching bases. This CDR3 has 15 amino acids. Trimming removed 2 bases from V and 1 base from J, with 11 bases in between. Looked up from germline, CDR1 is MGHRA and CDR2 is YSYEKL. The CDR3 sequence is CASSQTDRINYGYTF. The DNA of the CDR3 is TGCGCCAGCAGCCAAACGGACAGAATTAACTATGGCTACACCTTC.

The V and J genes are TRBV29-1 and TRBJ1-5; D not certain. Trimming left V 4 bases short and J 3 bases short, with 10 bases between. The CDR3 runs to 13 residues. CDR1 is SQVTM, CDR2 ANQGSEA, per germline. CDR3 in amino acids: CSVASSFNQPQHF. The CDR3 region has the DNA TGCAGCGTTGCGAGCAGCTTCAATCAGCCCCAGCATTTT.

This chain uses TRBV30 with TRBJ2-1; TRBD1 matches 10 bases. J was trimmed by 6 bases and V by 4 bases; bases with no gene match: 3. This CDR3 comprises 13 residues. Germline-derived CDR1 and CDR2 are GTSNPN and SVGIG (reference sequence). The DNA of the CDR3 is TGTGCCTGGACCGGGACAGGGGTCAATGAGCAGTTCTTC. This translates into CAWTGTGVNEQFF. The full variable domain, rest sourced from reference TRBV30 and TRBJ2-1, is SQTIHQWPATLVQPVGSPLSLECTVEGTSNPNLYWYRQAAGRGLQLLFYSVGIGQISSEVPQNLSASRPQDRQFILSSKKLLLSDSGFYLCAWTGTGVNEQFFGPGTRLTVL.

To note about this clone: This same CDR3 is encoded by further DNA sequences in the sample. V gene TRBV18 combines with J gene TRBJ2-5; maybe TRBD2 (6 bases). Germline loops: CDR1 KGHSH, CDR2 LQKENI. This CDR3 has 13 residues. V was pared by 6 bases and J by 4 bases, with 12 bases between. CDR3 in DNA: TGTGCCAGCTCTCCGGGAGTCGGAGAGACCCAGTACTTC. This encodes CASSPGVGETQYF.

The CDR3 nucleotides read TGTGCCAGCAGCTCCCCGGGACGGATCTACGAGCAGTACTTC. Amino acid sequence: CASSSPGRIYEQYF. The V call is TRBV7-8, the J call TRBJ2-7, with D perhaps assigned TRBD1 or TRBD2 (5 bases each). The germline V gene has CDR1 SGHVS and CDR2 FQNEAQ. CDR3 size: 14 residues. V dropped 4 bases and J dropped 3 bases, with 13 bases sitting between them. The complete variable domain, with remaining parts taken from reference TRBV7-8 and TRBJ2-7, reads GAGVSQSPRYKVAKRGQDVALRCDPISGHVSLFWYQQALGQGPEFLTYFQNEAQLDKSGLPSDRFFAERPEGSVSTLKIQRTQQEDSAVYLCASSSPGRIYEQYFGPGTRLTVT.

The V gene is TRBV4-1, the J gene TRBJ2-5; tentative D call: TRBD2 (6 bases). The CDR3 spans 14 residues. Germline V gives CDR1 MGHRA, CDR2 YSYEKL. Trimming left V 4 bases short and J 5 bases short, with 14 bases between. The CDR3 loop is CASSRPGLRETQYF. In DNA form, the CDR3 reads TGCGCCAGCAGCCGGCCGGGACTCAGGGAGACCCAGTACTTC.

This chain links TRBV18 with TRBJ1-2; D ambiguous. Germline-derived CDR1 and CDR2 are KGHSH and LQKENI. Trimming pared 6 bases from V and 4 bases from J, leaving 15 bases between. The CDR3 consists of 14 residues. The CDR3 spells CASSPARDPYGYTF. The CDR3 bases are TGTGCCAGCTCTCCAGCCAGAGACCCCTATGGCTACACCTTC.

The gene calls are TRBV6-1 and TRBJ2-1, with D unresolved. Trimming removed 7 bases at V and 7 bases at J, with 20 bases between. CDR1 is MNHNS and CDR2 is SASEGT in the germline V gene. The CDR3 runs to 15 residues. The CDR3 DNA sequence: TGTGCCAGCAAGGAGAGGTCGGCAGGCGGAAATGAGCAGTTCTTC. Translating it yields CASKERSAGGNEQFF.

The chain links TRBV28 to TRBJ2-1; no definite D call. CDR3 length equals 14 residues. Germline CDR1 MDHEN, CDR2 SYDVKM. Trimming left V 11 bases short and J 5 bases short, with 19 bases between. CDR3 coding DNA: TGTGCCTCCTCTAATGCCCCAAATGACAATGAGCAGTTCTTC. Protein sequence: CASSNAPNDNEQFF.